This T cell receptor (beta chain) was observed in a study of blood T cell repertoires in COVID-19 (dated by TCRdb to 2019 to 2021). The study in broad terms: Samples covering the acute and convalescent phases of COVID-19 were provided by collaborators in the United States, Italy and Spain. Samples came from the ongoing ImmuneRACE study (first 160 participants) plus 1,254 subjects from 6 global collaborators. Nearly every sample came with metadata listing a de-identified subject ID, COVID-19 status, age in years and sex. A freely available public database, intended as a resource for researchers studying the immune response to SARS-CoV-2, is where the repertoires were released. Where HLA class I and class II types were available, the types were taken from metadata supplied by the sample provider, not from assay-based typing. The prospective study material was composed of cDNA or gDNA derived from T cells, B-cell-depleted T cells, or PBMCs. The dataset comprised deeply sampled blood TCRbeta repertoires from subjects exposed to, actively infected with, or recovered from COVID-19. The full study reports these points: The amount of clinical and demographic metadata varied by source and participant and was provided uncurated.

Details on this clone: There is no known antigen for this receptor. Base qualities are not provided; no much larger clone lies one nucleotide away.

CDR1 is given as KGHSH and CDR2 as LQKENI, both from the germline V gene. Measured from the cysteine to the phenylalanine, the CDR3 is 14 residues long. Just the 42-base CDR3 DNA is kept, in frame starting at base 1. V lost 1 base and J lost 9 bases, and the count of bases not matched to a germline gene is 8. In Seattle, one collaborating source enrolled patients while the infection was active and tracked those patients longitudinally over the course of disease. Whole blood was collected in K2EDTA tubes by collaborating institutions according to the institutions' own protocols. For TCRbeta analysis, collaborator samples were shipped as frozen whole blood, as isolated PBMCs, or as DNA extracted from either sample type. The immunoSEQ Assay, a bias-controlled multiplex PCR, was used to amplify TCRbeta CDR3 regions from genomic DNA. The published analysis was carried out like this. Nucleated cell counts per sample were estimated from amplification of reference gene primers within the assay. Sequence reads were collapsed and filtered to measure the absolute abundance of every unique TCRbeta CDR3 rearrangement. Productive Simpson clonality was computed per sample as the square root of Simpson's diversity index over productive rearrangements. The clones in this table, taken by TCRdb from immuneACCESS, are in-frame only. Not every clone is retained; where verified, under half of the shortfall comes from an unresolved V gene, and the cause of the rest is unknown. The D gene and trimming were derived from the DNA, and the V and J assignments and clone size from that table. This sample has 50,000 to 65,000 clones in its table, and roughly 87% of those were observed once. Clones ranked in the top ten supply 22% of the sample.

Specimen: peripheral blood. This receptor was taken from a woman older than 75 with COVID-19, enrolled during active disease. The chain couples TRBV18 to TRBJ1-2; 7 bases in the middle match TRBD1. The CDR3 protein: CASSPLGTADRYTF. The DNA sequence follows: TGTGCCAGCTCACCACTCGGGACAGCCGATCGCTACACCTTC.